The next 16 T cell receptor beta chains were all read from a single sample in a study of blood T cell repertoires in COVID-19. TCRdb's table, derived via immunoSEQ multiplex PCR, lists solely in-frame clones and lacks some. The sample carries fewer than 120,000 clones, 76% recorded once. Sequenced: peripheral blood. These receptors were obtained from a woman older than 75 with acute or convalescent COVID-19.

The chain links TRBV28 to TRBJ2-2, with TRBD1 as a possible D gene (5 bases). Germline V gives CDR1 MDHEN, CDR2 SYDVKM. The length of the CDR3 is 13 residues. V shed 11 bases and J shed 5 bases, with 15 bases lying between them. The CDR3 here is CAGQGRRTGELFF. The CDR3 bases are TGTGCCGGTCAGGGAAGGCGTACCGGGGAGCTGTTTTTT.

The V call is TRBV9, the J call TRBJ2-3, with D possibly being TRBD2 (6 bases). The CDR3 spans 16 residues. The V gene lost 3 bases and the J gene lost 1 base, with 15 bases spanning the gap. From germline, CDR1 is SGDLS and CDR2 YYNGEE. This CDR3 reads CASSAGTRGGTDTQYF. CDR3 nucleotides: TGTGCCAGCAGCGCAGGGACTCGGGGCGGCACAGATACGCAGTATTTT.

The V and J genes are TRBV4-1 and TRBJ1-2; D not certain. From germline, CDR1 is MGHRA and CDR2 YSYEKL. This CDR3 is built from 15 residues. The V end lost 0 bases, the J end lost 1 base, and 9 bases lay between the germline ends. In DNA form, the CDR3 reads TGCGCCAGCAGCCAAGATCCCTACAGTAACTATGGCTACACCTTC. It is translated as CASSQDPYSNYGYTF.

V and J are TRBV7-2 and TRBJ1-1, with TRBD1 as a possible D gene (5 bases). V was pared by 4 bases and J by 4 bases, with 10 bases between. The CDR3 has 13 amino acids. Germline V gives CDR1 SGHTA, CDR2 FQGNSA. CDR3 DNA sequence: TGTGCCAGCAGCTCGTGGGGGGGCACTGAAGCTTTCTTT. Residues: CASSSWGGTEAFF.

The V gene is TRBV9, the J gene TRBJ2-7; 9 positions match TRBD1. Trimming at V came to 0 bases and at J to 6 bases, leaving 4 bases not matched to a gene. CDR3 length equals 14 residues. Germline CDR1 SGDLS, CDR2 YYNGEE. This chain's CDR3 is CASSVDRGPGEQYF. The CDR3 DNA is TGTGCCAGCAGCGTAGACAGGGGGCCAGGCGAGCAGTACTTC.

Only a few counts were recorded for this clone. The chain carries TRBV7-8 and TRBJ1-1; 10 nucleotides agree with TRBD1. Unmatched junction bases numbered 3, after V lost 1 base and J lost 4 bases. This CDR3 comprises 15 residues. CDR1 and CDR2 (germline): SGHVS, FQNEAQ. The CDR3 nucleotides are TGTGCCAGCAGCTTAGTTGGACAGGGGGGCACTGAAGCTTTCTTT. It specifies CASSLVGQGGTEAFF. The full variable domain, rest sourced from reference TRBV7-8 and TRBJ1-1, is GAGVSQSPRYKVAKRGQDVALRCDPISGHVSLFWYQQALGQGPEFLTYFQNEAQLDKSGLPSDRFFAERPEGSVSTLKIQRTQQEDSAVYLCASSLVGQGGTEAFFGQGTRLTVV.

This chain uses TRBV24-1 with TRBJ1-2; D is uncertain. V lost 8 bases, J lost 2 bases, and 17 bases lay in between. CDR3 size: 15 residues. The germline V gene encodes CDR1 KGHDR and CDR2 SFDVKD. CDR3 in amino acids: CATTSPEGPNYGYTF. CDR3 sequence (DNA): TGTGCCACCACGTCTCCCGAGGGCCCAAACTATGGCTACACCTTC.

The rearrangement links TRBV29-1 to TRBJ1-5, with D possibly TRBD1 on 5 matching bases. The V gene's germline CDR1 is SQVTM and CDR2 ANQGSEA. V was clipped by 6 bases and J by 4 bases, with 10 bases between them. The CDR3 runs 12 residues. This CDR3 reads CSVGAPNQPQHF. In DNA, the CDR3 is TGCAGCGTAGGGGCCCCTAATCAGCCCCAGCATTTT.

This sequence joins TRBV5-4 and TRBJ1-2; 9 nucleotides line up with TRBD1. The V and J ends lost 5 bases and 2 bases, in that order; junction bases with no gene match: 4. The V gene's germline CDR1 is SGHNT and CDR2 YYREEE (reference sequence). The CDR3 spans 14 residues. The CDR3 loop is CASRTGTGNYGYTF. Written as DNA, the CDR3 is TGTGCCAGCAGAACCGGGACAGGGAACTATGGCTACACCTTC.

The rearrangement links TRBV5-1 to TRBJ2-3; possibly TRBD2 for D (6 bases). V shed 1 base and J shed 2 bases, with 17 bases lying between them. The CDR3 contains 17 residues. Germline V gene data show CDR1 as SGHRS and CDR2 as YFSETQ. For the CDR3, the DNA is TGCGCCAGCAGCTTGAGCCCCAGGACTAAATACACAGATACGCAGTATTTT. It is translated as CASSLSPRTKYTDTQYF.

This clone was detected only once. The CDR3 DNA follows: TGTGCCAGTAGTGACGGGAGGGCCGTCAATGAGCAGTTCTTC. This encodes CASSDGRAVNEQFF. The chain combines TRBV19 with TRBJ2-1, with 8 bases fitting TRBD2. After removal of 5 bases from V and 6 bases from J, the junction contained 6 bases not matched to a gene. Germline assignment: CDR1 LNHDA and CDR2 SQIVND (reference sequence). The CDR3 spans 14 residues.

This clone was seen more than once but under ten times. The CDR3 spells CAIEAGLNTGELFF. In nucleotides, the CDR3 is TGTGCCATCGAAGCGGGGCTGAACACCGGGGAGCTGTTTTTT. The chain is built from TRBV10-3 and TRBJ2-2; 7 bases line up with TRBD2. Germline CDR1 is ENHRY and CDR2 is SYGVKD. This CDR3 comprises 14 residues. V lost 8 bases, J lost 1 base, and 4 bases stayed unmatched.

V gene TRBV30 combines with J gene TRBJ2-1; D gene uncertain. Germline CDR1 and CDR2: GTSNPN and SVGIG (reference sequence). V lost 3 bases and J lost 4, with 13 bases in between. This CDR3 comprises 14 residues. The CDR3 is CAWRDSEFYNEQFF. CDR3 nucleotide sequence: TGTGCCTGGAGAGACTCGGAATTTTACAATGAGCAGTTCTTC.

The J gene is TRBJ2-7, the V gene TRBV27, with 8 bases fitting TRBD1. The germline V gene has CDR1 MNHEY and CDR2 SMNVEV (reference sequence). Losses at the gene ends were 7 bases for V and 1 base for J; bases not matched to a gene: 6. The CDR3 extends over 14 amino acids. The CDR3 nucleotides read TGTGCCAGCAAACCGGGACAGGAGTCCTACGAGCAGTACTTC. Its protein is CASKPGQESYEQYF.

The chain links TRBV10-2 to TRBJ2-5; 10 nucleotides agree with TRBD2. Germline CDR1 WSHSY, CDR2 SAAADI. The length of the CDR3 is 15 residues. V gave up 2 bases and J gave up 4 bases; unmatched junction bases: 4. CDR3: CASSEVLAGVETQYF. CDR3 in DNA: TGCGCCAGCAGTGAGGTTCTAGCGGGAGTAGAGACCCAGTACTTC.

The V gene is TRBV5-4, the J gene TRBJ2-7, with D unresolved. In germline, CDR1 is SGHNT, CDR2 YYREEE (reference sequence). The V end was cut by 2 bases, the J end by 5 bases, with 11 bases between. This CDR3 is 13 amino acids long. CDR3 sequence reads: CASSLPTRNEQYF. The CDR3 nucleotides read TGTGCCAGCAGCTTACCGACACGTAACGAGCAGTACTTC.